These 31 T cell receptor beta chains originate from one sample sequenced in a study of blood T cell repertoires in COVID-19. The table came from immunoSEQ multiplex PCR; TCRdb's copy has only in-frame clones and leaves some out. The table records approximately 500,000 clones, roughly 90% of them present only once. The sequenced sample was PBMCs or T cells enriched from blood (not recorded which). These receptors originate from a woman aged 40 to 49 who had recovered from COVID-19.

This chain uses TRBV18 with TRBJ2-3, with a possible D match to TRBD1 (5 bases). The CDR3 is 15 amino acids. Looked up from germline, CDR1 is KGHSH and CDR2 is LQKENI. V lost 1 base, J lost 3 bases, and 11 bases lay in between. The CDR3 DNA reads TGTGCCAGCTCACCACAAGGGGTTGGAACAGATACGCAGTATTTT. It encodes CASSPQGVGTDTQYF. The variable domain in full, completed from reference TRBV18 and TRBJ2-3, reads NAGVMQNPRHLVRRRGQEARLRCSPMKGHSHVYWYRQLPEEGLKFMVYLQKENIIDESGMPKERFSAEFPKEGPSILRIQQVVRGDSAAYFCASSPQGVGTDTQYFGPGTRLTVL.

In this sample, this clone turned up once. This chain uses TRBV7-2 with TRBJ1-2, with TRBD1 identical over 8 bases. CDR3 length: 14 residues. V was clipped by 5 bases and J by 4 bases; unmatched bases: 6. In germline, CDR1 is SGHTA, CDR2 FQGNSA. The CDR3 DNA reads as TGTGCCAGCAGCGACCGACAGGGGACCTATGGCTACACCTTC. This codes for CASSDRQGTYGYTF.

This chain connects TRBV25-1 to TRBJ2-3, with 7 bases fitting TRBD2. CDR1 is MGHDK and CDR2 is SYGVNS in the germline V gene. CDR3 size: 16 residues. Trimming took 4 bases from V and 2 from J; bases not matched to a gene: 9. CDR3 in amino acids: CASSGRGSGYTDTQYF. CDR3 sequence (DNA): TGTGCCAGCAGTGGCCGGGGTAGCGGGTACACAGATACGCAGTATTTT.

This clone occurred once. For the CDR3, the DNA is TGTGCCATTGGGACAGCTGGGGCCAACGTCCTGACTTTC. It is translated as CAIGTAGANVLTF. The genes are TRBV24-1 and TRBJ2-6; TRBD1 aligns across 7 bases. The ends lost 11 bases at V and 2 bases at J; junction bases unmatched: 2. Germline V gene lookup returns CDR1 KGHDR and CDR2 SFDVKD. CDR3 length: 13 residues.

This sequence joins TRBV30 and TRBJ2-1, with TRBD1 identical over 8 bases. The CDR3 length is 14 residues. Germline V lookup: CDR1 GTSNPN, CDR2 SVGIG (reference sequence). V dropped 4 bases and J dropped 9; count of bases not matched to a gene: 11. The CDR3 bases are TGTGCCTGGACCGCAGGGGGCTGGGTCGGTGAGCAGTTCTTC. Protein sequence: CAWTAGGWVGEQFF.

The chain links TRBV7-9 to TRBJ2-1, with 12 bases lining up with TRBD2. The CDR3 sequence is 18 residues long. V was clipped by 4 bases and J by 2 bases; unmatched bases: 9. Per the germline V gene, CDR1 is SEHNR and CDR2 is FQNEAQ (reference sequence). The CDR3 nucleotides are TGTGCCAGCAGCTCCCGCCGACTAGCGGGAGTCCCCTACAATGAGCAGTTCTTC. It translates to CASSSRRLAGVPYNEQFF.

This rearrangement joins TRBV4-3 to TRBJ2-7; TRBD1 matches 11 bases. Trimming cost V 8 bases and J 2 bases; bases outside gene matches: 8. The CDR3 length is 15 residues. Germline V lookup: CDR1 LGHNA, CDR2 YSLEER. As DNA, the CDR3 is TGCGCCAGCGGAAGGGACAGGGGGACAACCTACGAGCAGTACTTC. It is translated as CASGRDRGTTYEQYF.

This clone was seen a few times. The CDR3 coding sequence is TGCGCCAGCAGCTTCCACTATGACGGATCAAATGGCTACACCTTC. Protein sequence: CASSFHYDGSNGYTF. V usage is TRBV5-1 and J usage is TRBJ1-2; no clear D gene. CDR3 length equals 15 residues. Germline V lookup: CDR1 SGHRS, CDR2 YFSETQ. V was shortened by 2 bases and J by 6 bases, with 17 bases between the two germline ends.

CDR3 bases: TGTGCCAGCAGTTACGCTTTCAGGGGGGAGAACACTGAAGCTTTCTTT. Translated: CASSYAFRGENTEAFF. The chain recombines TRBV6-5 with TRBJ1-1; 7 bases match TRBD1. CDR1 and CDR2 from the germline V gene are MNHEY and SVGAGI. The CDR3 sequence is 16 residues long. V shed 2 bases, J shed 1 base, and the junction held 7 bases outside the gene matches.

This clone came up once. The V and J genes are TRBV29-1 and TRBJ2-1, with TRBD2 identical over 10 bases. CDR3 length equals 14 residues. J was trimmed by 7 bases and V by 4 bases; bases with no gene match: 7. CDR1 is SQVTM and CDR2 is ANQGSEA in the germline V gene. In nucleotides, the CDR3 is TGCAGCGTTGGGGGGGTAGCGGGAGGAAATGAGCAGTTCTTC. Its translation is CSVGGVAGGNEQFF.

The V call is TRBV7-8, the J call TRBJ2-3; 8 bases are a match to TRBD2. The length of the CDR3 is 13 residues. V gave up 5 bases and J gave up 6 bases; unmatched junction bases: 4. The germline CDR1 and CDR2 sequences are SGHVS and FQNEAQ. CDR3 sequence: CASSQRERDTQYF. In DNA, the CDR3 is TGTGCCAGCAGCCAGCGGGAGAGGGATACGCAGTATTTT.

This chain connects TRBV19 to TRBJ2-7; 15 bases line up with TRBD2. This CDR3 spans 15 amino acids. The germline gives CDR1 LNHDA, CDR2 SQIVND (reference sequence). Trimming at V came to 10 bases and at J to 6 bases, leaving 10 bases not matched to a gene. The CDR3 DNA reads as TGTGCCACCAGACCCAGGACTAGCGGGAGGGCCGAGCAGTACTTC. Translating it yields CATRPRTSGRAEQYF.

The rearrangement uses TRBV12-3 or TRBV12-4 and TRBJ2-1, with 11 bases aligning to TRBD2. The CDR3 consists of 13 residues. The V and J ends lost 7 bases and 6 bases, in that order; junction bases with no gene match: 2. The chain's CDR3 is CASNSGRANEQFF. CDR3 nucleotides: TGTGCCAGCAATAGCGGGAGGGCCAATGAGCAGTTCTTC.

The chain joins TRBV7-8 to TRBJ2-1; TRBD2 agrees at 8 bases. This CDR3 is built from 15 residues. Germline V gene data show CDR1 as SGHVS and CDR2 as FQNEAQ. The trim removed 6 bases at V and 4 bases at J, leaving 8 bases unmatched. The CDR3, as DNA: TGTGCCAGCAGGGAGACTAGCGAGGTATACAATGAGCAGTTCTTC. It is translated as CASRETSEVYNEQFF.

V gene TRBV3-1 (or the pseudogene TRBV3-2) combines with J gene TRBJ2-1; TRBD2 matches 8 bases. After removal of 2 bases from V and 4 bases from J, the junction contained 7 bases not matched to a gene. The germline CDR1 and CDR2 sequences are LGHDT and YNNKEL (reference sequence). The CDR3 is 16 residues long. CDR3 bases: TGTGCCAGCAGCCAAACCCCCTCTAGCGGGTACAATGAGCAGTTCTTC. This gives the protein CASSQTPSSGYNEQFF.

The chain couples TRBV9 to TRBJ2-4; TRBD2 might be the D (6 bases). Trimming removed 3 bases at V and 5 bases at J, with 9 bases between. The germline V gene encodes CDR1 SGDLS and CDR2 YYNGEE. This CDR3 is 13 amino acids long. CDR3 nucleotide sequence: TGTGCCAGCAGCGCGACTAGTGAAAACATTCAGTACTTC. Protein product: CASSATSENIQYF.

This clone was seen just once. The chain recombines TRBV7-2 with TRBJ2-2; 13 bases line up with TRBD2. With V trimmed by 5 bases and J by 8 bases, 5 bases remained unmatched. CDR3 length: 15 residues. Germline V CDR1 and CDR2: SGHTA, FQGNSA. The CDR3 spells CASSRTSGSVGELFF. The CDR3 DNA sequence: TGTGCCAGCAGCCGGACTAGCGGGAGCGTTGGGGAGCTGTTTTTT.

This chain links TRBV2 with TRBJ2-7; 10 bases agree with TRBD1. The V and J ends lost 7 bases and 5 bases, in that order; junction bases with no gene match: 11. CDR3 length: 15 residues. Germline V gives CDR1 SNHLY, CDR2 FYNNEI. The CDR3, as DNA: TGTGCCAGCATGGGACAGGGGACGGGGATCCACGAGCAGTACTTC. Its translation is CASMGQGTGIHEQYF. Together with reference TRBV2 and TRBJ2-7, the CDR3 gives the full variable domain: EPEVTQTPSHQVTQMGQEVILRCVPISNHLYFYWYRQILGQKVEFLVSFYNNEISEKSEIFDDQFSVERPDGSNFTLKIRSTKLEDSAMYFCASMGQGTGIHEQYFGPGTRLTVT.

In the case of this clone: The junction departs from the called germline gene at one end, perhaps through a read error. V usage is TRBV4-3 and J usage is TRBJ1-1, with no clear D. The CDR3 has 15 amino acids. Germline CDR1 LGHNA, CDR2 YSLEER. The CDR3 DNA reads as TGCGCCAGCAACCAAGATTACACATCGAACACTGAAGCTTTCTTT. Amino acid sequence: CASNQDYTSNTEAFF.

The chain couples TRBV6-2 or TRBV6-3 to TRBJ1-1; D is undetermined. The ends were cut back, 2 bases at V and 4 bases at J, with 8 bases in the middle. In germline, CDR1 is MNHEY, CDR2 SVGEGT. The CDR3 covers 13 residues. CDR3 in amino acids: CASSYQALTEAFF. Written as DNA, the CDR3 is TGTGCCAGCAGTTACCAAGCGCTCACTGAAGCTTTCTTT.

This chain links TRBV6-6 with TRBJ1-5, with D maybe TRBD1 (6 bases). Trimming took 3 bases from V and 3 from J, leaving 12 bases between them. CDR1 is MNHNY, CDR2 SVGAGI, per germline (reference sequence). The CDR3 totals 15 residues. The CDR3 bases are TGTGCCAGCAGTTATCCCGGACAGTACAATCAGCCCCAGCATTTT. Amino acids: CASSYPGQYNQPQHF.

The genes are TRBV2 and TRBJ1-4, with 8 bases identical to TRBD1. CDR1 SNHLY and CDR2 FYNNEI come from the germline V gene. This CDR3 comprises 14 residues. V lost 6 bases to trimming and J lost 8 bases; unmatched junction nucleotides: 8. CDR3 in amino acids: CASSDTGGVEKLFF. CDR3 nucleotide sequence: TGTGCCAGCAGCGACACAGGGGGTGTGGAAAAACTGTTTTTT.

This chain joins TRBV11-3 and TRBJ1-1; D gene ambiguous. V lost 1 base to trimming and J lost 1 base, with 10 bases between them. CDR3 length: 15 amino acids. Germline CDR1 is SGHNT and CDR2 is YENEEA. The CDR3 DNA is TGTGCCAGCAGCTTAGGTGCCTACGGGAACACTGAAGCTTTCTTT. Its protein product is CASSLGAYGNTEAFF. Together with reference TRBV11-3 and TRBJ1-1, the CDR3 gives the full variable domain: EAGVVQSPRYKIIEKKQPVAFWCNPISGHNTLYWYLQNLGQGPELLIRYENEEAVDDSQLPKDRFSAERLKGVDSTLKIQPAELGDSAVYLCASSLGAYGNTEAFFGQGTRLTVV.

The CDR3 here is CASRSTGLSYDEQFF. CDR3 nucleotides: TGTGCAAGTCGCTCAACGGGACTCTCCTACGATGAGCAGTTCTTC. The V call is TRBV12-2, the J call TRBJ2-1; the table gives TRBD2 as D, unverified against the DNA. TRBV12-2 represents a pseudogene. This CDR3 contains 15 residues.

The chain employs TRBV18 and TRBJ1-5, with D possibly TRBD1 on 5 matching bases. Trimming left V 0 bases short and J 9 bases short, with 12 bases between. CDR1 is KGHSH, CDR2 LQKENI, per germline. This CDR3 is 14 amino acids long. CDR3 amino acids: CASSPPAGLGPQHF. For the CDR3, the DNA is TGTGCCAGCTCACCACCGGCAGGGTTGGGGCCCCAGCATTTT. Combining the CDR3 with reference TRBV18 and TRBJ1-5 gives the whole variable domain NAGVMQNPRHLVRRRGQEARLRCSPMKGHSHVYWYRQLPEEGLKFMVYLQKENIIDESGMPKERFSAEFPKEGPSILRIQQVVRGDSAAYFCASSPPAGLGPQHFGDGTRLSIL.

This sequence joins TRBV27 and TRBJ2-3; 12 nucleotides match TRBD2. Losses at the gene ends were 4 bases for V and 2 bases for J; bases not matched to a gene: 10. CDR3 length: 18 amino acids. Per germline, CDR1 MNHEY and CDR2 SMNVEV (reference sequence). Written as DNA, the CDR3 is TGTGCCAGCAGTTCAGGCCTAGCGGGAGGGACCTACACAGATACGCAGTATTTT. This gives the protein CASSSGLAGGTYTDTQYF.

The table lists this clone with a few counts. CDR3 in DNA: TGTGCCAGCAGCTTAGAGGGACAATATCTCTCCTACGAGCAGTACTTC. Translating gives CASSLEGQYLSYEQYF. The chain has TRBV7-9 and TRBJ2-7; possibly TRBD1 for D (6 bases). V was trimmed by 1 base and J by 0 bases, leaving 13 bases between them. This CDR3 has 16 residues. CDR1 and CDR2 from the germline V gene are SEHNR and FQNEAQ (reference sequence).

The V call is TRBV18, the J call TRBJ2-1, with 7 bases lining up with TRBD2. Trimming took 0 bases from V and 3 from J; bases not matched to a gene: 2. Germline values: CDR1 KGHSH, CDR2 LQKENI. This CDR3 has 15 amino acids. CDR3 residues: CASSPPGRGYNEQFF. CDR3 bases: TGTGCCAGCTCACCACCTGGGAGGGGCTACAATGAGCAGTTCTTC.

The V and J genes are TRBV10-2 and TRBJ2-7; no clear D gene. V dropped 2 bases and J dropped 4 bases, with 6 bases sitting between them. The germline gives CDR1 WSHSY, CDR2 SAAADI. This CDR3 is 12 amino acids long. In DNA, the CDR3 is TGCGCCAGCAGTGAGCCCCTTTACGAGCAGTACTTC. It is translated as CASSEPLYEQYF.

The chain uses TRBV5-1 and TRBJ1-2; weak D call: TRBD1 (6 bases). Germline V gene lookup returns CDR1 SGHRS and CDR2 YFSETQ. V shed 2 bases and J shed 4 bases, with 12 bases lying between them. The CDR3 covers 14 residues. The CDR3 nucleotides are TGCGCCAGCAGCTTCCCGGGACACTTCTATGGCTACACCTTC. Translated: CASSFPGHFYGYTF.

The CDR3 protein is CASSYGTGGVYGYTF. The CDR3 region has the DNA TGTGCCAGCAGTTACGGGACAGGGGGAGTCTATGGCTACACCTTC. The gene calls are TRBV6-5 and TRBJ1-2, with 11 positions matching TRBD1. The CDR3 length is 15 residues. Trimming cost V 2 bases and J 4 bases; bases outside gene matches: 3. Germline V gene lookup returns CDR1 MNHEY and CDR2 SVGAGI.